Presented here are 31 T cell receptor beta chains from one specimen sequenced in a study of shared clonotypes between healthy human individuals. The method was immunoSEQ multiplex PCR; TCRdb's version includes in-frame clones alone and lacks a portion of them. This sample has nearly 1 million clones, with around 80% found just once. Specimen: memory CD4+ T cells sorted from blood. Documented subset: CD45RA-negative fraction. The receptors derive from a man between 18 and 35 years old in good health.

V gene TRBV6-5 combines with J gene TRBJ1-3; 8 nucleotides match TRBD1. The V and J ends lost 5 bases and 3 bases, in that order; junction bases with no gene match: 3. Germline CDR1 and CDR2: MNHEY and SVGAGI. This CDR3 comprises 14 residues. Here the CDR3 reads CASSIDRGGNTIYF. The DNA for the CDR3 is TGTGCCAGCAGTATCGACAGGGGTGGAAACACCATATATTTT.

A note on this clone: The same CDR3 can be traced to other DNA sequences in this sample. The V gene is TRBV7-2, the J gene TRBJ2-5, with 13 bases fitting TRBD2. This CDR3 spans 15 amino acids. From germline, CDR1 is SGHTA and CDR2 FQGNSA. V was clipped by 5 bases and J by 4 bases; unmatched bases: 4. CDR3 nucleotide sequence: TGTGCCAGCAGCCGAGGACTAGCGGGAGTAGAGACCCAGTACTTC. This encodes CASSRGLAGVETQYF.

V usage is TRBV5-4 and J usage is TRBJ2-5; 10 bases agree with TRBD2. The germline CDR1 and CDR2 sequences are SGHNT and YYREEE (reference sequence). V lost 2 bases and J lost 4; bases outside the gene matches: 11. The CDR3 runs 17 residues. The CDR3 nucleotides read TGTGCCAGCAGCTTAATGACTGGCCTAGCGGGAGCAGAGACCCAGTACTTC. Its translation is CASSLMTGLAGAETQYF.

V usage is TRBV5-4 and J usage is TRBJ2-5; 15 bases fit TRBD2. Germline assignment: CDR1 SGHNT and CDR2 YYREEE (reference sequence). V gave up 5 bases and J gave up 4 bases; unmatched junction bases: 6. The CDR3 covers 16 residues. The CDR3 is CASRMGLAGGGETQYF. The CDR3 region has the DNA TGTGCCAGCAGAATGGGACTAGCGGGAGGCGGAGAGACCCAGTACTTC.

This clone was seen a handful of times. The CDR3 is CASSQDLGSVAPLHF. In nucleotides, the CDR3 is TGCGCCAGCAGCCAAGATCTAGGGTCTGTTGCACCCCTCCACTTT. The chain has TRBV4-3 and TRBJ1-6; no reliable D call. The V gene lost 0 bases and the J gene lost 11 bases, with 14 bases spanning the gap. The CDR3 loop spans 15 amino acids. The germline V gene has CDR1 LGHNA and CDR2 YSLEER.

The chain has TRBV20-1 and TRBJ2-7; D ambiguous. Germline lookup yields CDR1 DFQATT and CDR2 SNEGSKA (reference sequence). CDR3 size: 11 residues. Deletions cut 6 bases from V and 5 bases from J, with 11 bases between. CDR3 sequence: CSAVREHEQYF. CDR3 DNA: TGCAGTGCCGTCAGAGAGCACGAGCAGTACTTC.

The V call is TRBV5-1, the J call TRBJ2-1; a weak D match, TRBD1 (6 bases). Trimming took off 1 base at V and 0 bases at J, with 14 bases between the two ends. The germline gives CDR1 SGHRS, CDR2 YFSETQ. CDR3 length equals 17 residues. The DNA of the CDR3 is TGCGCCAGCAGCTTGCGTACAGGGCCCGGCTCCTACAATGAGCAGTTCTTC. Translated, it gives CASSLRTGPGSYNEQFF. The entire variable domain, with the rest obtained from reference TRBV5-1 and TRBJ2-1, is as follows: KAGVTQTPRYLIKTRGQQVTLSCSPISGHRSVSWYQQTPGQGLQFLFEYFSETQRNKGNFPGRFSGRQFSNSRSEMNVSTLELGDSALYLCASSLRTGPGSYNEQFFGPGTRLTVL.

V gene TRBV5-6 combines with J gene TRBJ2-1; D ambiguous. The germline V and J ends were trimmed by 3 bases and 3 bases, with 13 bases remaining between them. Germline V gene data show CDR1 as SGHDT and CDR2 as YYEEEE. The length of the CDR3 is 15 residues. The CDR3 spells CASSSTNSVYNEQFF. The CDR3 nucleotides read TGTGCCAGCAGCTCGACAAACTCCGTCTACAATGAGCAGTTCTTC.

CDR3 DNA: TGCGCCAGCCATGACAGGGCCGAGCAGTACTTC. Its translation is CASHDRAEQYF. The chain carries TRBV5-1 and TRBJ2-7; 7 nucleotides line up with TRBD1. V was clipped by 7 bases and J by 6 bases; unmatched bases: 4. This CDR3 region has 11 residues. Per the germline V gene, CDR1 is SGHRS and CDR2 is YFSETQ.

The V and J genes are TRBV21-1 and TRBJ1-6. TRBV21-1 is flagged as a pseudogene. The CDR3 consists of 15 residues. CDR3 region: CASSKEYPNPLSLHF. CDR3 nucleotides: TGTGCCAGCAGCAAAGAATACCCGAATCCTTTGTCCCTCCACTTT.

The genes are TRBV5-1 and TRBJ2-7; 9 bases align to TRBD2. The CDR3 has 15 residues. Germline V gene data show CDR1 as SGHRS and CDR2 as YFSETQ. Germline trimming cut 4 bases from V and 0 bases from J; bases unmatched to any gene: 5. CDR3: CASSPGLASSYEQYF. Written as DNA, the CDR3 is TGCGCCAGCAGCCCGGGACTAGCTAGCTCCTACGAGCAGTACTTC.

This CDR3 reads CASSIEDSSSYNEQFF. The DNA of the CDR3 is TGTGCCAGTAGTATTGAAGACTCGAGCTCCTACAATGAGCAGTTCTTC. V and J are TRBV19 and TRBJ2-1, with D unclear. This CDR3 region has 16 residues. V dropped 3 bases and J dropped 0 bases, with 12 bases sitting between them. From germline, CDR1 is LNHDA and CDR2 SQIVND (reference sequence).

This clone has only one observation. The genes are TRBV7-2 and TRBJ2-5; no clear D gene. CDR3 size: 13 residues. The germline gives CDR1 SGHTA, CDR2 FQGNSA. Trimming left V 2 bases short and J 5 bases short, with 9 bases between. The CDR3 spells CASSLWAGETQYF. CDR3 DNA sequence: TGTGCCAGCAGCTTATGGGCCGGGGAGACCCAGTACTTC.

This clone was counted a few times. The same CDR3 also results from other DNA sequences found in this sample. CDR3 in amino acids: CASSSGTANTGELFF. The CDR3 DNA is TGCGCCAGCAGTTCCGGGACGGCGAACACCGGGGAGCTGTTTTTT. The rearrangement uses TRBV10-1 and TRBJ2-2; D may be TRBD1 or TRBD2 (5 bases each). The CDR3 is made up of 15 amino acids. With 5 bases removed from V and 0 bases from J, the gap between germline ends came to 10 bases. CDR1 and CDR2 (germline): WNHNN, SYGVQD (reference sequence).

CDR3 sequence: CASSDHTGGIGEQYF. CDR3 sequence (DNA): TGCGCCAGCAGTGATCATACAGGGGGAATAGGCGAGCAGTACTTC. The V call is TRBV10-1, the J call TRBJ2-7; 8 bases are a match to TRBD1. Germline CDR1 is WNHNN and CDR2 is SYGVQD (reference sequence). V was clipped by 3 bases and J by 6 bases; unmatched bases: 10. The CDR3 loop spans 15 amino acids.

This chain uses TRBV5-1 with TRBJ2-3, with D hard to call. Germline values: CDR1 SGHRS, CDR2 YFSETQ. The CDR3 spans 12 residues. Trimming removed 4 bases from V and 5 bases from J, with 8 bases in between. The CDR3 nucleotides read TGCGCCAGCAGCCCTTTTCAAGATACGCAGTATTTT. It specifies CASSPFQDTQYF.

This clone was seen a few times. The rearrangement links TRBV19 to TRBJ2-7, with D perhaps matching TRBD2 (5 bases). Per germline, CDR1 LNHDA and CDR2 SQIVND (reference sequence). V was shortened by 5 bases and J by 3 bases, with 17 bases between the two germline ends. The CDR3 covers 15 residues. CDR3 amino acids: CASSSYRGGNYEQYF. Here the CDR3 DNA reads TGTGCCAGTAGTTCTTACAGAGGAGGTAACTACGAGCAGTACTTC.

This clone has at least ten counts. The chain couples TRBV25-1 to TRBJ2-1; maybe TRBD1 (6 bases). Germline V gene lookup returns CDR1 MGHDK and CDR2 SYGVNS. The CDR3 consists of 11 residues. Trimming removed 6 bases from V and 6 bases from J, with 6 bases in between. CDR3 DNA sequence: TGTGCCAGCAGAGGGGGCAATGAGCAGTTCTTC. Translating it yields CASRGGNEQFF.

CDR3 DNA sequence: TGCGCCAGCAGCTTAAACCCAATACCCGCCAAAAACATTCAGTACTTC. Its protein is CASSLNPIPAKNIQYF. The chain carries TRBV5-1 and TRBJ2-4, with no clear D. This CDR3 has 16 residues. Trimming shortened V by 2 bases and J by 1 base, and 13 bases separated the two germline ends. Germline lookup yields CDR1 SGHRS and CDR2 YFSETQ.

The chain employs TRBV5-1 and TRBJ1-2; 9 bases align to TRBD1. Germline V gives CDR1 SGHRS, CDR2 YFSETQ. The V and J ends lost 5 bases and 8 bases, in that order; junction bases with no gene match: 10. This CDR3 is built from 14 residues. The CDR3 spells CASSPGQGSSGYTF. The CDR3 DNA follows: TGCGCCAGCAGTCCGGGACAGGGTTCGTCGGGCTACACCTTC.

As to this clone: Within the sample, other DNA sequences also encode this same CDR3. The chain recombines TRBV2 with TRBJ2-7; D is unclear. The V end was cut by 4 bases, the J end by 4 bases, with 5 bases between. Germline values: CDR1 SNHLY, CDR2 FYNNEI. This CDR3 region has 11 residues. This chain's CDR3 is CASSALYEQYF. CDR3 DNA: TGTGCCAGCAGTGCGCTTTACGAGCAGTACTTC.

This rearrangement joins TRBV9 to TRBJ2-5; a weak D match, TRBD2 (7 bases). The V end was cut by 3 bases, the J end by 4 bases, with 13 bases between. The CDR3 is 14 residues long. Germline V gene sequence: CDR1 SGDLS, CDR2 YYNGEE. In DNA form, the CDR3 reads TGTGCCAGCAGCGGAACGGGGGGCGGAGAGACCCAGTACTTC. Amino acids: CASSGTGGGETQYF. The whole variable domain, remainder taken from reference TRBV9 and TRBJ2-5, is DSGVTQTPKHLITATGQRVTLRCSPRSGDLSVYWYQQSLDQGLQFLIQYYNGEERAKGNILERFSAQQFPDLHSELNLSSLELGDSALYFCASSGTGGGETQYFGPGTRLLVL.

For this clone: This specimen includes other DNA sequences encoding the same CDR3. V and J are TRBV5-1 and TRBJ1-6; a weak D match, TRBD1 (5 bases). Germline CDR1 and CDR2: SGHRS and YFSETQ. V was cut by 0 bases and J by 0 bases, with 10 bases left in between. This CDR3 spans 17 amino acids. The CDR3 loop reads CASSLGRGSSYNSPLHF. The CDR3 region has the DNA TGCGCCAGCAGCTTGGGACGGGGGAGCTCCTATAATTCACCCCTCCACTTT.

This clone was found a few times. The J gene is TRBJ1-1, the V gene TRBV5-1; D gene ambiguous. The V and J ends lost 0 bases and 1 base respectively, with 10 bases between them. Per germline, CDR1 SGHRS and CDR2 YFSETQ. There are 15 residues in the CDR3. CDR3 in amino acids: CASSLAFRGNTEAFF. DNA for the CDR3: TGCGCCAGCAGCTTGGCGTTCCGGGGGAACACTGAAGCTTTCTTT.

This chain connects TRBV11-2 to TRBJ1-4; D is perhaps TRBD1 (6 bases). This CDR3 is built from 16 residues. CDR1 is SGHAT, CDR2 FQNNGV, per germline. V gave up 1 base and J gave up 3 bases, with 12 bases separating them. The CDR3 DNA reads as TGTGCCAGCAGCTTAGTGGGGGCGCAGGCTAATGAAAAACTGTTTTTT. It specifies CASSLVGAQANEKLFF.

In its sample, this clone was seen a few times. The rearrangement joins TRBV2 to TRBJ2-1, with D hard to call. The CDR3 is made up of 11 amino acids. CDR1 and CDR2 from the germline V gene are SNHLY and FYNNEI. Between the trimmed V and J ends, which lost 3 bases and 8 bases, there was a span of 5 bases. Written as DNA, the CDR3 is TGTGCCAGCAGTGACGTCCATGAGCAGTTCTTC. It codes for CASSDVHEQFF.

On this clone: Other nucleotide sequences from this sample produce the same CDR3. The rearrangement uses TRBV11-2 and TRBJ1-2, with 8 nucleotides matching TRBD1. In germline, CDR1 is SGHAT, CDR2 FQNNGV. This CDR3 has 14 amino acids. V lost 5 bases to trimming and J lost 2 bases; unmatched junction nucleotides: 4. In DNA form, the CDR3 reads TGTGCCAGCAGCCCTGGACAGGGAAACTATGGCTACACCTTC. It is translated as CASSPGQGNYGYTF.

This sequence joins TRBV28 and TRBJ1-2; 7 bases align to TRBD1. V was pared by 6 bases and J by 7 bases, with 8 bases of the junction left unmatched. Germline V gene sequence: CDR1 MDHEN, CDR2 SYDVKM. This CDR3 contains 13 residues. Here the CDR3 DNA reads TGTGCCAGCAGGCCTCCGGGACAGATTGGCTACACCTTC. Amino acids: CASRPPGQIGYTF.

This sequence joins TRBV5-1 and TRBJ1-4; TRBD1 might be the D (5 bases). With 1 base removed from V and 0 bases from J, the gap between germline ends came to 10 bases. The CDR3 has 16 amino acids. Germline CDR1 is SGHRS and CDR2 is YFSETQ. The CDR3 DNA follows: TGCGCCAGCAGCTTGAATGTGGGGGCAACTAATGAAAAACTGTTTTTT. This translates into CASSLNVGATNEKLFF.

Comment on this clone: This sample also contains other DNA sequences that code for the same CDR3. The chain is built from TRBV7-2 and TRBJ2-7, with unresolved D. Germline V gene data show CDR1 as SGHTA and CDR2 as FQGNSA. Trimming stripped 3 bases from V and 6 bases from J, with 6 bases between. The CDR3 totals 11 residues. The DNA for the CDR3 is TGTGCCAGCAGCTTTTCGGGCGAGCAGTACTTC. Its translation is CASSFSGEQYF.

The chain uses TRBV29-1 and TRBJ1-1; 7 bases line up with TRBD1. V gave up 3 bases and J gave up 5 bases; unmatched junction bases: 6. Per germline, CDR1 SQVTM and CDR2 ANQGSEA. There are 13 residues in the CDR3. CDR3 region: CSVDRAGGTEAFF. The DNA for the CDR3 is TGCAGCGTTGATAGGGCAGGGGGGACTGAAGCTTTCTTT. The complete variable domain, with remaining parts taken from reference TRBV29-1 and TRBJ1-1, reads SAVISQKPSRDICQRGTSLTIQCQVDSQVTMMFWYRQQPGQSLTLIATANQGSEATYESGFVIDKFPISRPNLTFSTLTVSNMSPEDSSIYLCSVDRAGGTEAFFGQGTRLTVV.